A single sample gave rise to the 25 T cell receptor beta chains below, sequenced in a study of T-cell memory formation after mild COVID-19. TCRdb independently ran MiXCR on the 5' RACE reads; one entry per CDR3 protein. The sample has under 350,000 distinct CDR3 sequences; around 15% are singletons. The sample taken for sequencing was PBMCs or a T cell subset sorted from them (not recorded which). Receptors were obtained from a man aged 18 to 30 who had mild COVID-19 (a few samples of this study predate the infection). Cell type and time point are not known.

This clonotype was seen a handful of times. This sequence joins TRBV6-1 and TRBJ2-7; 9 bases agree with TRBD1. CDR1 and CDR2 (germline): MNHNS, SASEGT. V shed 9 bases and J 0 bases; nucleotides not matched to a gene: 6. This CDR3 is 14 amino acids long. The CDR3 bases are TGTGCCAGTGGGACAGGGCCCAACTCCTACGAGCAGTACGTC. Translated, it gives CASGTGPNSYEQYV.

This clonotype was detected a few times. CDR3 nucleotide sequence: TGTGCCAGCAGCCGAGGACAGCCACACTATGGCTACACCTTC. It translates to CASSRGQPHYGYTF. The chain combines TRBV7-2 with TRBJ1-2; D might be TRBD1 (6 bases). CDR1 is SGHTA and CDR2 is FQGNSA in the germline V gene. This CDR3 has 14 amino acids. V shed 5 bases and J shed 3 bases, with 13 bases lying between them.

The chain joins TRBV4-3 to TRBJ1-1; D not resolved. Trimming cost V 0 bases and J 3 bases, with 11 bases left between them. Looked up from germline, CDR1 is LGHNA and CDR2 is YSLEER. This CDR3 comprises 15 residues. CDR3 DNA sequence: TGCGCCAGCAGCCAAGATCGTGGGGAATACACTGAAGCTTTCTTT. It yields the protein CASSQDRGEYTEAFF.

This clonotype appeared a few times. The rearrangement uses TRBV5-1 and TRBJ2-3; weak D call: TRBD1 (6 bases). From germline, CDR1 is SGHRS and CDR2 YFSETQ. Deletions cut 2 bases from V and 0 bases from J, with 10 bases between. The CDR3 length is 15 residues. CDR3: CASSFRGTSTDTQYF. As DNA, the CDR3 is TGCGCCAGCAGCTTCAGGGGAACTAGCACAGATACGCAGTATTTT. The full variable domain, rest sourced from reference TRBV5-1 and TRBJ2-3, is KAGVTQTPRYLIKTRGQQVTLSCSPISGHRSVSWYQQTPGQGLQFLFEYFSETQRNKGNFPGRFSGRQFSNSRSEMNVSTLELGDSALYLCASSFRGTSTDTQYFGPGTRLTVL.

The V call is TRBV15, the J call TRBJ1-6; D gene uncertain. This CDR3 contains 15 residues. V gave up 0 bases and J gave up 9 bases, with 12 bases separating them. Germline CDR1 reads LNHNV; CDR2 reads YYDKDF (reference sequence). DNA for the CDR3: TGTGCCACCAGCAGAGATAGTCTTTCGAGTTCACCCCTCCACTTT. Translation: CATSRDSLSSSPLHF.

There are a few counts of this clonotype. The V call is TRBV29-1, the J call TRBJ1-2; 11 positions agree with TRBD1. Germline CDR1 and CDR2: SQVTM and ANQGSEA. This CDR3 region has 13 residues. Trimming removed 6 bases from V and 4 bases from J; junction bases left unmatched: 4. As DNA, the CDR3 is TGCAGCGTAGCGGACAGGGGGCTCTATGGCTACACCTTC. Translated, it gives CSVADRGLYGYTF.

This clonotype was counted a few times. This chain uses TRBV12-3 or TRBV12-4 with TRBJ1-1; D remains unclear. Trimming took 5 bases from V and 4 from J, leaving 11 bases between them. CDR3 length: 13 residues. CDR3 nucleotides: TGTGCCAGCAGTATAGGGATAGCCACTGAAGCTTTCTTT. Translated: CASSIGIATEAFF.

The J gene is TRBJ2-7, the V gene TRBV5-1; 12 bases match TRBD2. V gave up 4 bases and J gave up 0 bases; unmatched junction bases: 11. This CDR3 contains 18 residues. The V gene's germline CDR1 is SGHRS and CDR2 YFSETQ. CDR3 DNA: TGCGCCAGCAGCCACGGACTAGCGGGGAGATCATTCTCCTACGAGCAGTACTTC. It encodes CASSHGLAGRSFSYEQYF.

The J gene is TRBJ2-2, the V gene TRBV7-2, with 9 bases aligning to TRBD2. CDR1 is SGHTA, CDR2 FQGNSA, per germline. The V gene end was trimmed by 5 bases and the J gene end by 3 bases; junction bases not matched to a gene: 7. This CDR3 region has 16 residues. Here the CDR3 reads CASSKDAGGYTGELFF. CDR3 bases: TGTGCCAGCAGCAAAGACGCGGGGGGGTACACCGGGGAGCTGTTTTTT.

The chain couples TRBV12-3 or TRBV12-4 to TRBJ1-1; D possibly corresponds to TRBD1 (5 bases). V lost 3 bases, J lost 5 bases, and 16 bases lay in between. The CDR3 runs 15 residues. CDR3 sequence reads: CASSFPHAGDTEAFF. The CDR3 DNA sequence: TGTGCCAGCAGTTTCCCCCACGCGGGGGATACTGAAGCTTTCTTT.

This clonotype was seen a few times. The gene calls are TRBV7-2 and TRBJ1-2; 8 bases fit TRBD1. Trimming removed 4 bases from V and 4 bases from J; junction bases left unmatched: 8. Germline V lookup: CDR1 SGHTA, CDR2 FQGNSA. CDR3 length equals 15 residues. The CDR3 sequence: CASSSGTGGGYGYTF. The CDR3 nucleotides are TGTGCCAGCAGCTCAGGGACAGGAGGGGGCTATGGCTACACCTTC.

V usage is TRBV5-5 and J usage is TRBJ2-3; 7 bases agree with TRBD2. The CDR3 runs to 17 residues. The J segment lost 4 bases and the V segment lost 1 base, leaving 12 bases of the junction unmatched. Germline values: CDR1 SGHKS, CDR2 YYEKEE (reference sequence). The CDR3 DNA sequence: TGTGCCAGCAGCTTGTTATCTTCGGGGGGTGGTGCAGATACGCAGTATTTT. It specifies CASSLLSSGGGADTQYF.

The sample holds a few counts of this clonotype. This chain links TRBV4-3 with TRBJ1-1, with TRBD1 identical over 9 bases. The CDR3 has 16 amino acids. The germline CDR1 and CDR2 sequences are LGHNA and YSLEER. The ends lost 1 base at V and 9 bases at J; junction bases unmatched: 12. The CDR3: CASSQGKGQGTLQAFF. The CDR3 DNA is TGCGCCAGCAGCCAAGGAAAGGGACAGGGCACCTTACAAGCTTTCTTT.

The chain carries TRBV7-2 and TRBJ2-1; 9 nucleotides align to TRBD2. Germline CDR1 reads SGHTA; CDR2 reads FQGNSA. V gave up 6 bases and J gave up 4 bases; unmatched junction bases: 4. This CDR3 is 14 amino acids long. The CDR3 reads CASRPGLAYNEQFF. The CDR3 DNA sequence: TGTGCCAGCAGACCGGGACTAGCTTACAATGAGCAGTTCTTC.

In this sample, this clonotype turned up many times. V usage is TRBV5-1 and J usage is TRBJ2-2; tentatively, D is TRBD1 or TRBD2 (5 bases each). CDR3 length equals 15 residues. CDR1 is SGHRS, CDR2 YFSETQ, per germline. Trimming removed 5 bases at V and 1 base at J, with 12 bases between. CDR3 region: CASRRDPGNTGELFF. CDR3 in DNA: TGCGCCAGCAGGAGGGACCCGGGGAACACCGGGGAGCTGTTTTTT.

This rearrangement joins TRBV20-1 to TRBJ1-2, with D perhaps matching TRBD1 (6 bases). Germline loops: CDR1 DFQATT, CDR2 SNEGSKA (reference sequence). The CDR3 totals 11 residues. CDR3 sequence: CSAKGVSGYTF. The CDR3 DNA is TGCAGCGCGAAGGGGGTTTCGGGCTACACCTTC.

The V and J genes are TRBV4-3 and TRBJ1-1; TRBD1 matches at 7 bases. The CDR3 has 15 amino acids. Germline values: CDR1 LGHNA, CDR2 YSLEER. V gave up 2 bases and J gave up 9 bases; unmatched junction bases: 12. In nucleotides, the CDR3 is TGCGCCAGCAGCCAACAAGTAGAGTCACAGGGGAAAGCTTTCTTT. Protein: CASSQQVESQGKAFF.

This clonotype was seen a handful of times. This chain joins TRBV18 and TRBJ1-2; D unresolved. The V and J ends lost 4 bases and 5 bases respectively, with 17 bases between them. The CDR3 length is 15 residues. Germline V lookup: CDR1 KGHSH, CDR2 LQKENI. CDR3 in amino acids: CASSLASDARYGYTF. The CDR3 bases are TGTGCCAGCTCACTGGCCTCGGACGCGAGATATGGCTACACCTTC.

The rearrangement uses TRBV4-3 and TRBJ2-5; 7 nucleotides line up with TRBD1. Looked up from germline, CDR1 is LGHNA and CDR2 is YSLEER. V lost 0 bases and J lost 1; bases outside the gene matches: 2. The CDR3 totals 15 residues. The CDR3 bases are TGCGCCAGCAGCCAAGATGGGGACAGCCAAGAGACCCAGTACTTC. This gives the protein CASSQDGDSQETQYF.

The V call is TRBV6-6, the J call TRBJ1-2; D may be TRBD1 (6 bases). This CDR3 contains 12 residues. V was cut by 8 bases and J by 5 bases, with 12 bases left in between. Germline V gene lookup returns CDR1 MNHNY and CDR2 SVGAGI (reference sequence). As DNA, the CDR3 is TGTGCCAGCTTTACAGGGCGGTATGGCTACACCTTC. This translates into CASFTGRYGYTF.

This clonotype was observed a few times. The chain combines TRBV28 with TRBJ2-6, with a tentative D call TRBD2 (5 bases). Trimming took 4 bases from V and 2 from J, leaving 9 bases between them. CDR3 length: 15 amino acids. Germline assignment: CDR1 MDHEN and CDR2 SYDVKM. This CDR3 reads CASSSSEAGANVLTF. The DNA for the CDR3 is TGTGCCAGCAGTTCATCGGAGGCTGGGGCCAACGTCCTGACTTTC.

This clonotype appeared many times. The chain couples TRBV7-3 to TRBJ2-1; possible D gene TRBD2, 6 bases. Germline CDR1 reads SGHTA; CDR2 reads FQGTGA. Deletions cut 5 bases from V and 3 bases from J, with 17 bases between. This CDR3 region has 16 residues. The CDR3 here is CASSPNPGLHYNEQFF. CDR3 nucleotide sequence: TGTGCCAGCAGCCCTAATCCCGGACTACACTACAATGAGCAGTTCTTC.

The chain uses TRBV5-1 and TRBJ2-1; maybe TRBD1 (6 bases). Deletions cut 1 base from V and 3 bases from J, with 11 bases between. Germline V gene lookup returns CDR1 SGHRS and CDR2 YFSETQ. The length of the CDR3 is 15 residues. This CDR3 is CASSLLGQNYNEQFF. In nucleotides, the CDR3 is TGCGCCAGCAGCTTGTTAGGACAGAACTACAATGAGCAGTTCTTC.

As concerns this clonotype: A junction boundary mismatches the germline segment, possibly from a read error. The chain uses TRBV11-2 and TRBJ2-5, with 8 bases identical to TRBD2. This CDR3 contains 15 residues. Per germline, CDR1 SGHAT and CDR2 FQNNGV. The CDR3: CACSLGDSGAETQYF. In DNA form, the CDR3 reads TGTGCCTGCAGCTTAGGGGATAGCGGGGCAGAGACCCAGTACTTC.

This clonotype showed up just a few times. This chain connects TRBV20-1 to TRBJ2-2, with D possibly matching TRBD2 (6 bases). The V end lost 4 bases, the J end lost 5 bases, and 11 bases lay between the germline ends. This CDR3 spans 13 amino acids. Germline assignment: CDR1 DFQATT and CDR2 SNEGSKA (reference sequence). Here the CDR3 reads CSATGLLTGELFF. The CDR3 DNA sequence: TGCAGTGCTACGGGACTCCTTACCGGGGAGCTGTTTTTT.